The 14 T cell receptor beta chains reported below all come from one sample, sequenced in a study of prognosis after radiotherapy for stage I lung cancer. Amplification of the TCR beta CDR3 (from genomic DNA) was done by two-round multiplex PCR. First-round PCR, the initial amplification, used primers specific to each TRBV and TRBJ gene. TCRdb reprocessed the multiplex PCR reads with MiXCR, giving one entry per CDR3 protein. The sample records some 15,000 distinct CDR3 sequences, 55% to 70% being singletons. The specimen comprised PBMCs, sampled before or after stereotactic body radiation therapy (not recorded which). These receptors all come from a donor over 45 with non-small cell lung cancer.

V usage is TRBV7-6 and J usage is TRBJ2-7; no reliable D call. CDR1 is SGHVS and CDR2 is FNYEAQ in the germline V gene. V was shortened by 2 bases and J by 5 bases, with 16 bases between the two germline ends. CDR3 length equals 15 residues. CDR3 DNA: TGTGCCAGCAGCTTAACTTATGCAGGCCGTGACGAGCAGTACTTC. Encoded protein: CASSLTYAGRDEQYF.

Turning to this clonotype: This likely traces to a read error, being one base from a far larger clone. The J gene is TRBJ2-5, the V gene TRBV6-5, with a weak D call TRBD1 (6 bases). CDR1 MNHEY and CDR2 SVGAGI come from the germline V gene. The CDR3 is 14 amino acids. This CDR3 reads CASSSNRVQETEYF. The CDR3 DNA follows: TGTGCCAGCAGTTCTAACAGGGTGCAAGAGACCGAGTACTTC.

The V call is TRBV20-1, the J call TRBJ2-7; 8 nucleotides line up with TRBD2. Germline CDR1 is DFQATT and CDR2 is SNEGSKA (reference sequence). V lost 4 bases to trimming and J lost 4 bases; unmatched junction nucleotides: 6. This CDR3 has 13 residues. The CDR3 here is CSAMGTSGYEQYF. The CDR3 region has the DNA TGCAGTGCTATGGGTACTAGCGGTTACGAGCAGTACTTC.

V and J are TRBV11-3 and TRBJ2-7; 12 bases are a match to TRBD2. V lost 3 bases, J lost 4 bases, and 1 base stayed unmatched. The CDR3 is 14 residues long. Germline CDR1 and CDR2: SGHNT and YENEEA. The CDR3 DNA follows: TGTGCCAGCAGCTTCGGACTAGCGGGGTACGAGCAGTACTTC. Translating it yields CASSFGLAGYEQYF.

J is TRBJ2-6 and V is TRBV6-2 or TRBV6-3; TRBD2 matches 10 bases. The CDR3 spans 17 residues. V trimming: 4 bases; J trimming: 6 bases; junction bases outside the gene matches: 9. The germline CDR1 and CDR2 sequences are MNHEY and SVGEGT. As DNA, the CDR3 is TGTGCCAGCAGTTTACCAGCGGGAGGGCCCCTGGCCAACGTCCTGACTTTC. Translating it yields CASSLPAGGPLANVLTF.

About this clonotype: This likely reflects a read error, since a far larger clone is one base away. This is likely a read error, given that the CDR3 carries no conserved phenylalanine or tryptophan at its end. The chain combines TRBV6-4 with TRBJ2-7, with TRBD1 matching over 9 bases. The CDR3 has 14 residues. Germline V lookup: CDR1 MRHNA, CDR2 SNTAGT. V shed 6 bases and J 4 bases; nucleotides not matched to a gene: 7. CDR3 residues: CASSYGTGLYEQYL. CDR3 nucleotide sequence: TGTGCCAGCAGCTACGGGACAGGGTTGTACGAGCAGTACTTA.

This clonotype is a singleton in its sample. A far larger clone is a single base away, which makes a read error likely. V and J are TRBV6-5 and TRBJ1-1, with 12 bases identical to TRBD1. The CDR3 runs to 13 residues. In germline, CDR1 is MNHEY, CDR2 SVGAGI. CDR3 sequence reads: CATGDRGLLEALF. As DNA, the CDR3 is TGTGCCACCGGGGACAGGGGGCTCCTTGAAGCTCTCTTT.

The rearrangement joins TRBV29-1 to TRBJ1-2; D might be TRBD1 (6 bases). Germline V gene data show CDR1 as SQVTM and CDR2 as ANQGSEA. The CDR3 has 13 amino acids. V lost 6 bases and J 7 bases, leaving 18 bases between the germline ends. The CDR3 sequence is CSVATGTSSGYTF. CDR3 in DNA: TGCAGCGTCGCTACCGGGACAAGTAGTGGCTACACCTTC.

Judged by abundance, this clonotype is medium-sized. The gene calls are TRBV7-3 and TRBJ2-2; 8 positions match TRBD2. Germline CDR1 reads SGHTA; CDR2 reads FQGTGA. This CDR3 comprises 15 residues. The trim removed 3 bases at V and 1 base at J, leaving 1 base unmatched. Here the CDR3 DNA reads TGTGCCAGCAGCTTCAGCGGGAGGAACACCGGGGAGCTGTTTTTT. Residues: CASSFSGRNTGELFF.

The V gene is TRBV2, the J gene TRBJ1-1; D is possibly TRBD1 (6 bases). CDR3 length equals 14 residues. In germline, CDR1 is SNHLY, CDR2 FYNNEI. The ends were cut back, 7 bases at V and 3 bases at J, with 15 bases in the middle. CDR3 residues: CASIDRSLYTEAFF. Here the CDR3 DNA reads TGTGCCAGCATAGACAGGAGTCTCTACACTGAAGCTTTCTTT. Supplemented by reference TRBV2 and TRBJ1-1, the full variable domain reads EPEVTQTPSHQVTQMGQEVILRCVPISNHLYFYWYRQILGQKVEFLVSFYNNEISEKSEIFDDQFSVERPDGSNFTLKIRSTKLEDSAMYFCASIDRSLYTEAFFGQGTRLTVV.

CDR3 coding DNA: TGTGCCAGCAGCCTGGGCGGGGCAGGCGTCTCCTACGAGCAGTACTTC. This encodes CASSLGGAGVSYEQYF. The chain employs TRBV11-2 and TRBJ2-7; weak D call: TRBD2 (6 bases). The CDR3 is 16 amino acids. CDR1 SGHAT and CDR2 FQNNGV come from the germline V gene. Trimming stripped 5 bases from V and 0 bases from J, with 17 bases between.

The J gene is TRBJ2-7, the V gene TRBV19; the match to TRBD2 covers 7 bases. In germline, CDR1 is LNHDA, CDR2 SQIVND (reference sequence). The length of the CDR3 is 14 residues. Trimming took 3 bases from V and 4 from J; bases not matched to a gene: 6. The CDR3 loop is CASSMGGGPYEQYF. In DNA, the CDR3 is TGTGCCAGTAGTATGGGCGGGGGACCTTACGAGCAGTACTTC.

This sequence joins TRBV2 and TRBJ1-2; D uncertain. The CDR3 is made up of 12 amino acids. V was shortened by 8 bases and J by 6 bases, with 13 bases between the two germline ends. CDR1 and CDR2 from the germline V gene are SNHLY and FYNNEI. In nucleotides, the CDR3 is TGTGCCAGCGGAAGGGCCTGGAATGGCTACACCTTC. Translation: CASGRAWNGYTF.

This clonotype is deemed medium-sized (0.01 to 0.1%). The J gene is TRBJ2-3, the V gene TRBV20-1; D unresolved. In germline, CDR1 is DFQATT, CDR2 SNEGSKA (reference sequence). The CDR3 runs to 11 residues. Trimming took 3 bases from V and 6 from J, leaving 7 bases between them. This CDR3 is CSASRRDTQYF. The DNA of the CDR3 is TGCAGTGCTAGTAGACGCGATACGCAGTATTTT.